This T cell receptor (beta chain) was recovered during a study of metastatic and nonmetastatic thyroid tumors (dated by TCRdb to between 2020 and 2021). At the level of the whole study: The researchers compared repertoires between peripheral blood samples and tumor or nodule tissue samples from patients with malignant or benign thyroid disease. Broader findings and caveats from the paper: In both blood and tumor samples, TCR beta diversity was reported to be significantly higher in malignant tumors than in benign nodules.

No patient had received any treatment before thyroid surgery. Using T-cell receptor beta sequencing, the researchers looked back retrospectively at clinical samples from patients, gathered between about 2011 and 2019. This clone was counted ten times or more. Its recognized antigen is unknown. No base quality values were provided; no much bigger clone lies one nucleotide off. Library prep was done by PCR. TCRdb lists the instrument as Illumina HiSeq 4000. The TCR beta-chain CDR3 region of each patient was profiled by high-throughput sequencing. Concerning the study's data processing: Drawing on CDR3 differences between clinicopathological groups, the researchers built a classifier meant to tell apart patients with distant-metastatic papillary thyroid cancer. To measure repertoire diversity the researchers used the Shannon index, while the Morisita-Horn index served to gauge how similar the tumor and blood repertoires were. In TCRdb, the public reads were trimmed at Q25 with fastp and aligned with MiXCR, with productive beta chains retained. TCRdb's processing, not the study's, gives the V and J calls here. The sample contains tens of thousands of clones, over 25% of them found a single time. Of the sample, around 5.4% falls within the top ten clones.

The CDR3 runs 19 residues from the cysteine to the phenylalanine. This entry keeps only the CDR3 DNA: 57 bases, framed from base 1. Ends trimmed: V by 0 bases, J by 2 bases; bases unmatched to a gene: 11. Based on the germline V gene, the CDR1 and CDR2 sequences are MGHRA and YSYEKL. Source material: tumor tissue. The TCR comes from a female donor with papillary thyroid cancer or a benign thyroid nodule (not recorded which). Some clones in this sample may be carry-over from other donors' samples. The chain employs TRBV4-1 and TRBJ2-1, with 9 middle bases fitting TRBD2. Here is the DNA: TGCGCCAGCAGCCAAGATCGTTCGGGGCGGGGGGGCCCCTACAATGAGCAGTTCTTC. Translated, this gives CASSQDRSGRGGPYNEQFF.